A single sample is the source of the 23 T cell receptor beta chains below, sequenced in a study of cytomegalovirus exposure and HLA in healthy donors. Vbeta (60) and Jbeta (13) primers were used in the PCR. Generated by immunoSEQ multiplex PCR, the TCRdb table keeps only in-frame clones and is missing some. Found here are around 99,000 clones, approximately 81% of them singletons; the top ten hold approximately 2%. Input material: PBMCs. These receptor sequences come from a man aged 30 to 39 in good health and CMV-seronegative.

The chain employs TRBV6-1 and TRBJ1-1, with D possibly matching TRBD1 (6 bases). Germline CDR1 and CDR2: MNHNS and SASEGT. This CDR3 is built from 14 residues. Deletions cut 5 bases from V and 0 bases from J, with 10 bases between. Here the CDR3 reads CASSQQGMNTEAFF. Here the CDR3 DNA reads TGTGCCAGCAGTCAACAGGGCATGAACACTGAAGCTTTCTTT.

The chain is built from TRBV2 and TRBJ1-2, with D unclear. Germline CDR1 reads SNHLY; CDR2 reads FYNNEI. CDR3 length: 12 residues. The V end lost 6 bases, the J end lost 1 base, and 6 bases lay between the germline ends. Written as DNA, the CDR3 is TGTGCCAGCAGCGGAGATAACTATGGCTACACCTTC. Translating it yields CASSGDNYGYTF.

J is TRBJ2-2 and V is TRBV7-9; D is perhaps TRBD1 (5 bases). Germline V gene sequence: CDR1 SEHNR, CDR2 FQNEAQ (reference sequence). The V end was cut by 1 base, the J end by 5 bases, with 8 bases between. CDR3 size: 14 residues. The CDR3 here is CASSLGQGTGELFF. CDR3 sequence (DNA): TGTGCCAGCAGCTTAGGGCAGGGTACCGGGGAGCTGTTTTTT.

The chain carries TRBV7-9 and TRBJ2-7; 7 nucleotides agree with TRBD1. V trimming: 3 bases; J trimming: 2 bases; junction bases outside the gene matches: 4. The CDR3 has 14 residues. Per germline, CDR1 SEHNR and CDR2 FQNEAQ (reference sequence). The CDR3 region is CASSLRDRAYEQYF. CDR3 in DNA: TGTGCCAGCAGCTTGAGGGACAGAGCCTACGAGCAGTACTTC.

This clone was counted only a few times. The rearrangement joins TRBV18 to TRBJ2-7, with D maybe TRBD1 (5 bases). The V gene's germline CDR1 is KGHSH and CDR2 LQKENI. Trimming took 6 bases from V and 0 from J, leaving 15 bases between them. The CDR3 has 15 amino acids. The DNA of the CDR3 is TGTGCCAGCTCCCAACCTGCACAGGCCTCCTACGAGCAGTACTTC. Translated: CASSQPAQASYEQYF.

J is TRBJ1-5 and V is TRBV15; tentatively, D is TRBD1 (6 bases). This CDR3 spans 13 amino acids. Germline CDR1 is LNHNV and CDR2 is YYDKDF (reference sequence). The ends were cut back, 11 bases at V and 5 bases at J, with 16 bases in the middle. The chain's CDR3 is CASEWEGDQPQHF. The CDR3, as DNA: TGTGCCTCTGAGTGGGAGGGGGATCAGCCCCAGCATTTT.

V usage is TRBV6-5 and J usage is TRBJ2-7; no reliable D call. This CDR3 spans 13 amino acids. V gave up 2 bases and J gave up 6 bases, with 11 bases separating them. Germline V lookup: CDR1 MNHEY, CDR2 SVGAGI. The chain's CDR3 is CASSYERSGEQYF. As DNA, the CDR3 is TGTGCCAGCAGTTACGAGCGATCGGGCGAGCAGTACTTC.

J is TRBJ1-1 and V is TRBV28; TRBD1 agrees at 11 bases. Germline values: CDR1 MDHEN, CDR2 SYDVKM. This CDR3 comprises 14 residues. V shed 7 bases, J shed 5 bases, and the junction held 6 bases outside the gene matches. Here the CDR3 reads CASTRDRGGTEAFF. The CDR3 bases are TGTGCCAGCACCAGGGACAGGGGGGGGACTGAAGCTTTCTTT.

V and J are TRBV6-5 and TRBJ2-7, with no clear D. This CDR3 region has 14 residues. Trimming took 0 bases from V and 0 from J, leaving 6 bases between them. Germline V lookup: CDR1 MNHEY, CDR2 SVGAGI. CDR3 amino acids: CASSYSTSSYEQYF. CDR3 coding DNA: TGTGCCAGCAGTTACTCAACGAGCTCCTACGAGCAGTACTTC.

V gene TRBV13 combines with J gene TRBJ1-4; TRBD1 matches at 9 bases. CDR1 is PRHDT, CDR2 FYEKMQ, per germline (reference sequence). The CDR3 contains 15 residues. J gave up 5 bases and V 0 bases, and 1 base lay outside the gene matches. This CDR3 reads CASSLGTGGNEKLFF. The CDR3 DNA reads TGTGCCAGCAGCTTAGGGACAGGGGGAAATGAAAAACTGTTTTTT.

The J gene is TRBJ2-7, the V gene TRBV29-1, with D perhaps TRBD1 (6 bases). Germline V lookup: CDR1 SQVTM, CDR2 ANQGSEA. This CDR3 comprises 12 residues. Trimming pared 7 bases from V and 2 bases from J, leaving 12 bases between. The CDR3 is CSAEGDAYEQYF. For the CDR3, the DNA is TGCAGCGCCGAGGGGGATGCCTACGAGCAGTACTTC.

The rearrangement links TRBV5-1 to TRBJ2-1; 8 positions agree with TRBD2. Germline V lookup: CDR1 SGHRS, CDR2 YFSETQ. The CDR3 runs to 13 residues. Unmatched junction bases numbered 5, after V lost 0 bases and J lost 12 bases. The CDR3 coding sequence is TGCGCCAGCAGCTTGGACGGGCGGGAGGTGCAGTTCTTC. This sequence encodes CASSLDGREVQFF.

This sequence joins TRBV7-9 and TRBJ2-3; no reliable D call. The CDR3 has 12 residues. From germline, CDR1 is SEHNR and CDR2 FQNEAQ (reference sequence). Trimming cost V 8 bases and J 0 bases, with 6 bases left between them. CDR3 sequence (DNA): TGTGCCAGCCTCGGGAGCACAGATACGCAGTATTTT. It translates to CASLGSTDTQYF.

The chain carries TRBV27 and TRBJ1-2; 7 bases map to TRBD1. Germline CDR1 is MNHEY and CDR2 is SMNVEV (reference sequence). The V and J ends lost 5 bases and 4 bases, in that order; junction bases with no gene match: 4. The CDR3 sequence is 13 residues long. CDR3 residues: CASSTRTGYGYTF. DNA for the CDR3: TGTGCCAGCAGTACTAGGACAGGCTATGGCTACACCTTC.

The chain links TRBV6-5 to TRBJ2-7; possible D gene TRBD2, 6 bases. Per germline, CDR1 MNHEY and CDR2 SVGAGI. Trimming stripped 0 bases from V and 3 bases from J, with 15 bases between. The CDR3 spans 16 residues. The CDR3 DNA follows: TGTGCCAGCAGTTACTCTTCGGGGGTGGGGTACTACGAGCAGTACTTC. This translates into CASSYSSGVGYYEQYF.

This chain links TRBV28 with TRBJ2-7; D is unclear. Germline CDR1 MDHEN, CDR2 SYDVKM. The CDR3 runs to 11 residues. V lost 3 bases and J 6 bases, leaving 6 bases between the germline ends. This CDR3 is CASSLLAEQYF. The DNA of the CDR3 is TGTGCCAGCAGTTTGTTGGCCGAGCAGTACTTC.

This chain connects TRBV18 to TRBJ1-1; weak D call: TRBD1 (6 bases). Per the germline V gene, CDR1 is KGHSH and CDR2 is LQKENI. The CDR3 has 15 residues. V lost 3 bases and J 3 bases, leaving 14 bases between the germline ends. The DNA of the CDR3 is TGTGCCAGCTCACCCTGGCCCGAGGGGGACACTGAAGCTTTCTTT. Its translation: CASSPWPEGDTEAFF.

The rearrangement joins TRBV30 to TRBJ1-4, with D perhaps matching TRBD1 (6 bases). V was trimmed by 6 bases and J by 0 bases, leaving 14 bases between them. The V gene's germline CDR1 is GTSNPN and CDR2 SVGIG (reference sequence). CDR3 length: 15 amino acids. The CDR3 protein is CACGRGSPTNEKLFF. Written as DNA, the CDR3 is TGTGCCTGTGGCAGGGGCTCCCCAACTAATGAAAAACTGTTTTTT.

The chain combines TRBV6-1 with TRBJ2-7; D is unresolved. V was shortened by 1 base and J by 0 bases, with 10 bases between the two germline ends. The CDR3 contains 15 residues. CDR1 and CDR2 (germline): MNHNS, SASEGT. The CDR3 DNA is TGTGCCAGCAGTGAAGGGGCAGCCAGCTCCTACGAGCAGTACTTC. This translates into CASSEGAASSYEQYF.

V gene TRBV18 combines with J gene TRBJ2-7, with 7 bases identical to TRBD2. Per germline, CDR1 KGHSH and CDR2 LQKENI. J was trimmed by 5 bases and V by 1 base; bases with no gene match: 5. The CDR3 extends over 14 amino acids. CDR3 sequence: CASSPLAGDNEQYF. DNA of the CDR3: TGTGCCAGCTCACCACTGGCGGGAGACAACGAGCAGTACTTC.

The V call is TRBV19, the J call TRBJ2-5, with TRBD2 matching over 11 bases. Germline V gene data show CDR1 as LNHDA and CDR2 as SQIVND (reference sequence). V shed 6 bases, J shed 7 bases, and the junction held 7 bases outside the gene matches. The CDR3 has 14 amino acids. CDR3 amino acids: CASRGTSGGGTQYF. The CDR3 region has the DNA TGTGCCAGTAGGGGGACTAGCGGAGGGGGGACCCAGTACTTC.

The chain employs TRBV13 and TRBJ2-5; 8 bases fit TRBD2. Gene TRBJ2-7 matches the end of the DNA better, so the J call may be wrong. The CDR3 runs to 14 residues. Germline V gene sequence: CDR1 PRHDT, CDR2 FYEKMQ (reference sequence). The CDR3 here is CASSVRAGVNEQYF. The CDR3 coding sequence is TGTGCCAGCAGTGTGCGAGCGGGAGTCAACGAGCAGTACTTC.

V usage is TRBV30 and J usage is TRBJ2-1, with 8 bases that match TRBD2. Looked up from germline, CDR1 is GTSNPN and CDR2 is SVGIG (reference sequence). Trimming took 7 bases from V and 7 from J; bases not matched to a gene: 9. There are 13 residues in the CDR3. CDR3 protein: CASPGAGVNEQFF. The DNA for the CDR3 is TGTGCCTCCCCCGGAGCGGGAGTTAATGAGCAGTTCTTC.